The source of this T cell receptor (beta chain) is a study of Tregs in tolerant kidney transplant recipients. Overall study: Sorting used antibodies to exclude donor cells.

TCRdb's copy holds only in-frame clones and misses some; the assay was immunoSEQ multiplex PCR. The sample yields tens of thousands of clones, nearly 97% seen once. As concerns this clone: Its antigen is not identified.

The sequenced sample was Tregs from blood cultured with allogeneic cells. This TCR derives from a human donor in good health.

The CDR3 reads CAWSGGSYGYTF. CDR3 coding DNA: TGTGCCTGGAGTGGGGGGAGCTATGGCTACACCTTC. The chain is built from TRBV30 and TRBJ1-2; possible D gene TRBD1, 5 bases. The V end was cut by 1 base, the J end by 4 bases, with 7 bases between. The germline CDR1 and CDR2 sequences are GTSNPN and SVGIG (reference sequence). This CDR3 is built from 12 residues.